Listed here are 30 T cell receptor beta chains from one sample, sequenced in a study of control samples from healthy donors and cancer patients. Clones were sequenced by immunoSEQ multiplex PCR, and TCRdb holds only the in-frame ones, with some missing. The table lists about 120,000 clones, around nine tenths of them singletons. Sequencing was performed on PBMCs. Receptors originate from a woman in her sixties with lung cancer.

The gene calls are TRBV14 and TRBJ1-1; D remains ambiguous. The CDR3 has 12 residues. Germline CDR1 reads SGHDN; CDR2 reads FVKESK. V lost 4 bases, J lost 0 bases, and 3 bases lay in between. This CDR3 is CASSPLNTEAFF. The CDR3 DNA follows: TGTGCCAGCAGCCCGCTGAACACTGAAGCTTTCTTT.

V and J are TRBV7-9 and TRBJ2-7; D possibly matches TRBD1 or TRBD2 (5 bases each). Trimming shortened V by 4 bases and J by 9 bases, and 16 bases separated the two germline ends. The length of the CDR3 is 13 residues. The germline gives CDR1 SEHNR, CDR2 FQNEAQ (reference sequence). This CDR3 reads CASSSYRDRGQYF. Here the CDR3 DNA reads TGTGCCAGCAGCTCTTACCGGGACCGAGGGCAGTACTTC.

This chain joins TRBV28 and TRBJ1-2; 10 bases are a match to TRBD1. Germline V gives CDR1 MDHEN, CDR2 SYDVKM. Trimming took 6 bases from V and 5 from J; bases not matched to a gene: 3. CDR3 length: 13 residues. CDR3 in DNA: TGTGCCAGCAGCGAGGGACAGGGGTATGGCTACACCTTC. Amino acids: CASSEGQGYGYTF.

This chain uses TRBV7-3 with TRBJ2-1; 7 bases align to TRBD2. CDR3 size: 14 residues. V shed 4 bases, J shed 9 bases, and the junction held 9 bases outside the gene matches. CDR1 SGHTA and CDR2 FQGTGA come from the germline V gene. CDR3 nucleotide sequence: TGTGCCAGCAGCTGGACTAGTCAAGATGCTGAGCAGTTCTTC. Translating gives CASSWTSQDAEQFF.

The V and J genes are TRBV3-1 (or the pseudogene TRBV3-2) and TRBJ1-1; TRBD1 aligns across 8 bases. The J segment lost 10 bases and the V segment lost 2 bases, leaving 9 bases of the junction unmatched. Germline lookup yields CDR1 LGHDT and CDR2 YNNKEL (reference sequence). CDR3 length: 14 residues. The CDR3 sequence is CASSQHTTGEGAFF. For the CDR3, the DNA is TGTGCCAGCAGCCAACATACGACAGGGGAGGGAGCTTTCTTT.

The chain is built from TRBV7-2 and TRBJ2-7; 7 nucleotides agree with TRBD2. The J segment lost 2 bases and the V segment lost 1 base, leaving 5 bases of the junction unmatched. Germline assignment: CDR1 SGHTA and CDR2 FQGNSA. The CDR3 consists of 15 residues. Written as DNA, the CDR3 is TGTGCCAGCAGCTTAGTGGGGGGGACGACCTACGAGCAGTACTTC. Encoded protein: CASSLVGGTTYEQYF.

Only one count was recorded for this clone. This chain joins TRBV5-1 and TRBJ1-1; TRBD1 might be the D (5 bases). The CDR3 loop spans 13 amino acids. The V end was cut by 2 bases, the J end by 7 bases, with 12 bases between. Germline CDR1 reads SGHRS; CDR2 reads YFSETQ. Written as DNA, the CDR3 is TGCGCCAGCAGCTTACGGGGGAGTGATGAAGCTTTCTTT. Its translation: CASSLRGSDEAFF.

Only one count was recorded for this clone. The genes are TRBV9 and TRBJ2-3, with 8 bases aligning to TRBD2. The CDR3 sequence is 18 residues long. CDR1 is SGDLS and CDR2 is YYNGEE in the germline V gene. After removal of 0 bases from V and 8 bases from J, the junction contained 17 bases not matched to a gene. The CDR3 bases are TGTGCCAGCAGCGTAGGAATCATGGGACTAGGGGGACGAGTTACGCAGTATTTT. It codes for CASSVGIMGLGGRVTQYF.

The chain uses TRBV2 and TRBJ2-3; TRBD2 matches at 8 bases. This CDR3 contains 14 residues. CDR1 and CDR2 (germline): SNHLY, FYNNEI. Germline trimming cut 5 bases from V and 6 bases from J; bases unmatched to any gene: 7. CDR3 sequence: CASSSAGGEDTQYF. As DNA, the CDR3 is TGTGCCAGCAGTTCTGCGGGAGGAGAGGATACGCAGTATTTT.

This chain uses TRBV5-1 with TRBJ2-1; no clear D. V was clipped by 4 bases and J by 0 bases, with 5 bases between them. The germline V gene has CDR1 SGHRS and CDR2 YFSETQ. This CDR3 comprises 13 residues. CDR3 DNA: TGCGCCAGCAGCCTCAACTCCTACAATGAGCAGTTCTTC. It is translated as CASSLNSYNEQFF.

V is TRBV19 and J is TRBJ1-5; the match to TRBD1 covers 10 bases. The CDR3 contains 14 residues. Germline assignment: CDR1 LNHDA and CDR2 SQIVND (reference sequence). The junction had 3 bases not matched to a gene; V was cut back by 5 bases and J by 5 bases. The DNA of the CDR3 is TGTGCCAGTAGTGGGGACAGGGGTTATCAGCCCCAGCATTTT. As protein: CASSGDRGYQPQHF.

This sequence joins TRBV19 and TRBJ2-1; 8 bases fit TRBD2. Trimming removed 2 bases from V and 2 bases from J; junction bases left unmatched: 11. The CDR3 covers 18 residues. Germline values: CDR1 LNHDA, CDR2 SQIVND (reference sequence). CDR3 sequence reads: CASSISGGTRTPYNEQFF. DNA of the CDR3: TGTGCCAGTAGTATATCCGGGGGGACTAGAACCCCCTACAATGAGCAGTTCTTC.

The genes are TRBV5-1 and TRBJ1-4, with D possibly being TRBD1 (5 bases). The V end was cut by 0 bases, the J end by 2 bases, with 8 bases between. CDR1 and CDR2 (germline): SGHRS, YFSETQ. The CDR3 length is 15 residues. The CDR3 sequence: CASSLVGETNEKLFF. For the CDR3, the DNA is TGCGCCAGCAGCTTGGTAGGGGAGACTAATGAAAAACTGTTTTTT.

The chain recombines TRBV9 with TRBJ1-3, with a tentative D call TRBD1 (6 bases). CDR3 size: 15 residues. Germline values: CDR1 SGDLS, CDR2 YYNGEE. Trimming took 4 bases from V and 7 from J, leaving 18 bases between them. The CDR3 loop is CASSQTGFEGNTIYF. Written as DNA, the CDR3 is TGTGCCAGCAGCCAGACAGGCTTCGAGGGCAACACCATATATTTT.

The chain uses TRBV4-1 and TRBJ1-1; D unresolved. CDR1 is MGHRA and CDR2 is YSYEKL in the germline V gene. CDR3 length equals 15 residues. Trimming stripped 4 bases from V and 0 bases from J, with 12 bases between. CDR3 DNA: TGCGCCAGCAGCCTTCCGGACGTATTGAACACTGAAGCTTTCTTT. It specifies CASSLPDVLNTEAFF.

The V and J genes are TRBV18 and TRBJ1-3; the match to TRBD1 covers 8 bases. The CDR3 runs 16 residues. The trim removed 1 base at V and 9 bases at J, leaving 11 bases unmatched. Looked up from germline, CDR1 is KGHSH and CDR2 is LQKENI. The CDR3 reads CASSPQRLQGAATIYF. The CDR3 DNA sequence: TGTGCCAGCTCACCACAAAGGTTGCAGGGGGCAGCCACCATATATTTT.

The V gene is TRBV24-1, the J gene TRBJ1-5; D might be TRBD1 (5 bases). The germline V gene has CDR1 KGHDR and CDR2 SFDVKD. The V end lost 6 bases, the J end lost 5 bases, and 13 bases lay between the germline ends. The CDR3 has 14 amino acids. The CDR3 spells CATSPGGPHQPQHF. CDR3 DNA: TGTGCCACCAGTCCCGGGGGTCCTCATCAGCCCCAGCATTTT.

This rearrangement joins TRBV28 to TRBJ1-2; D might be TRBD1 (5 bases). CDR3 length: 14 amino acids. The germline gives CDR1 MDHEN, CDR2 SYDVKM. V was cut by 7 bases and J by 5 bases, with 17 bases left in between. CDR3 nucleotide sequence: TGTGCCAGCACCCAGGGCGGGGAGCCTTATGGCTACACCTTC. Translated, it gives CASTQGGEPYGYTF.

Concerning this clone: One end of the junction varies from germline; a read error may be responsible. The chain employs TRBV7-9 and TRBJ1-2; D is uncertain. From germline, CDR1 is SEHNR and CDR2 FQNEAQ (reference sequence). The CDR3 extends over 14 amino acids. CDR3 sequence (DNA): TGTGCCAGCAGCTCGGAGGCGGCTTTCTATGGCTGCACCTTC. It encodes CASSSEAAFYGCTF.

This chain links TRBV7-2 with TRBJ1-2; 10 bases line up with TRBD1. CDR1 and CDR2 from the germline V gene are SGHTA and FQGNSA. This CDR3 region has 16 residues. V lost 5 bases and J lost 4; bases outside the gene matches: 10. CDR3: CASSQMTGGSGYGYTF. The CDR3 nucleotides are TGTGCCAGCAGCCAAATGACAGGGGGCAGTGGCTATGGCTACACCTTC.

The rearrangement links TRBV6-2 or TRBV6-3 to TRBJ2-7, with a possible D match to TRBD2 (6 bases). Germline CDR1 reads MNHEY; CDR2 reads SVGEGT. Trimming removed 2 bases from V and 0 bases from J, with 17 bases in between. CDR3 length equals 17 residues. CDR3 protein: CASSYAGAGSLSYEQYF. CDR3 DNA sequence: TGTGCCAGCAGTTACGCTGGGGCGGGGTCCCTCTCCTACGAGCAGTACTTC.

This chain connects TRBV2 to TRBJ2-1; 7 nucleotides align to TRBD1. CDR1 is SNHLY and CDR2 is FYNNEI in the germline V gene. The V and J ends lost 5 bases and 4 bases, in that order; junction bases with no gene match: 8. The CDR3 contains 15 residues. The CDR3 sequence: CASSIATGSYNEQFF. The CDR3, as DNA: TGTGCCAGCAGTATCGCGACAGGGAGTTACAATGAGCAGTTCTTC.

This chain connects TRBV28 to TRBJ2-2; no clear D gene. The CDR3 runs 12 residues. V lost 8 bases, J lost 0 bases, and 4 bases lay in between. Germline V gives CDR1 MDHEN, CDR2 SYDVKM. CDR3 coding DNA: TGTGCCAGCTATGCGAACACCGGGGAGCTGTTTTTT. The encoded protein is CASYANTGELFF.

The table lists this clone with a few counts. The chain has TRBV13 and TRBJ2-1, with a possible D match to TRBD1 (6 bases). Trimming removed 6 bases at V and 0 bases at J, with 18 bases between. Germline CDR1 and CDR2: PRHDT and FYEKMQ (reference sequence). This CDR3 contains 17 residues. The CDR3 DNA is TGTGCCAGCAGGCACGGACAGTTCCAGAGCTCCTACAATGAGCAGTTCTTC. This gives the protein CASRHGQFQSSYNEQFF.

The chain carries TRBV5-1 and TRBJ2-1; TRBD2 matches 16 bases. CDR1 and CDR2 from the germline V gene are SGHRS and YFSETQ. The V gene end was trimmed by 4 bases and the J gene end by 8 bases; junction bases not matched to a gene: 6. This CDR3 is built from 16 residues. CDR3 DNA sequence: TGCGCCAGCAGCCCGGGACTAGCGGGGGGGCCGGATGAGCAGTTCTTC. It specifies CASSPGLAGGPDEQFF.

The CDR3 is CASSLPEYNEQFF. In DNA form, the CDR3 reads TGCGCCAGCAGCTTGCCCGAATACAATGAGCAGTTCTTC. The chain carries TRBV5-1 and TRBJ2-1; no definite D call. The CDR3 runs 13 residues. V lost 1 base and J lost 4, with 6 bases in between. The germline V gene encodes CDR1 SGHRS and CDR2 YFSETQ.

This clone has a single count. The V call is TRBV19, the J call TRBJ2-7; D not resolved. V was shortened by 6 bases and J by 6 bases, with 15 bases between the two germline ends. This CDR3 contains 13 residues. Germline CDR1 reads LNHDA; CDR2 reads SQIVND (reference sequence). CDR3 coding DNA: TGTGCCAGTAGGCGCAGTCAAAACTCCGAGCAGTACTTC. This codes for CASRRSQNSEQYF.

The CDR3 DNA sequence: TGTGCCAGTAGTATCCCCGGGCTAGTCGAGGTCCAGTTCTTC. Its translation is CASSIPGLVEVQFF. The chain joins TRBV19 to TRBJ2-1; D is uncertain. There are 14 residues in the CDR3. Trimming took off 3 bases at V and 13 bases at J, with 19 bases between the two ends. In germline, CDR1 is LNHDA, CDR2 SQIVND (reference sequence).

This CDR3 reads CASSYSTLPHQPQHF. The CDR3 region has the DNA TGTGCCAGCAGTTACTCGACTTTGCCCCATCAGCCCCAGCATTTT. V is TRBV6-2 or TRBV6-3 and J is TRBJ1-5; D not certain. CDR1 MNHEY and CDR2 SVGEGT come from the germline V gene. There are 15 residues in the CDR3. Deletions cut 0 bases from V and 5 bases from J, with 11 bases between.

This chain connects TRBV11-2 to TRBJ2-7, with TRBD2 matching over 10 bases. CDR3 length: 16 amino acids. Germline lookup yields CDR1 SGHAT and CDR2 FQNNGV. The trim removed 3 bases at V and 4 bases at J, leaving 9 bases unmatched. CDR3 in amino acids: CASSLSSSGSSYEQYF. In DNA, the CDR3 is TGTGCCAGCAGCTTGTCATCTAGCGGGAGTTCGTACGAGCAGTACTTC.